This T cell receptor beta chain was captured by sequencing in a study of PD-1 blockade in classical Hodgkin lymphoma. The study, taken as a whole, reports: Among the patients, those starting nivolumab under 1 year after ASCT were excluded. Complete responders started with a diversity level that resembled newly diagnosed patients at baseline. Reports described newly diagnosed patients as having lower baseline TCR diversity than healthy donors.

The CDR3 totals 15 residues. The germline CDR1 and CDR2 sequences are SGHRS and YFSETQ. Trimming pared 4 bases from V and 4 bases from J, leaving 14 bases between. This clone has just one count. The antigen is not known. The patients all showed relapse after autologous stem cell transplantation, while their brentuximab vedotin exposure varied. This table comes from immunoSEQ multiplex PCR, and its TCRdb copy is limited to in-frame clones, with some not included. The repertoire holds about 63,000 clones, with around 90% as singletons. This receptor was identified in a human donor with classical Hodgkin lymphoma. The chain uses TRBV5-1 and TRBJ2-2; the D call may be TRBD1 or TRBD2 (5 bases each). The sequencing used peripheral blood mononuclear cells (PBMCs), collected before the second cycle of nivolumab. CDR3 amino acids: CASSGRPGTTGELFF. The CDR3 DNA follows: TGCGCCAGCAGCGGGCGTCCAGGGACCACCGGGGAGCTGTTTTTT.